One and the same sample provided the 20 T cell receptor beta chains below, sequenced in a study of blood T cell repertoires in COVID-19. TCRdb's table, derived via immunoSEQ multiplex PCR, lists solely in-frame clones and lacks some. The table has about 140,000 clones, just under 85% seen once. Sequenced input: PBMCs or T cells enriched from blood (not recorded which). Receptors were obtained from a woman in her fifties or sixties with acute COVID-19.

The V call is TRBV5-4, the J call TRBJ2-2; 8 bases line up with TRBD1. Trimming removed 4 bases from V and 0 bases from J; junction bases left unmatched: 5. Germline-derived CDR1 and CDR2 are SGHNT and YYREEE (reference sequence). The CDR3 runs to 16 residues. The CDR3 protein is CASSPDRGSNTGELFF. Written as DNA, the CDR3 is TGTGCCAGCAGCCCTGACAGGGGTTCGAACACCGGGGAGCTGTTTTTT.

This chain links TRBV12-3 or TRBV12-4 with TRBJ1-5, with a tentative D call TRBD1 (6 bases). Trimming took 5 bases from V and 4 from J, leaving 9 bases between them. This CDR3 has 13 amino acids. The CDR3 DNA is TGTGCCAGCAGTGGACAGTTGAATCAGCCCCAGCATTTT. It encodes CASSGQLNQPQHF.

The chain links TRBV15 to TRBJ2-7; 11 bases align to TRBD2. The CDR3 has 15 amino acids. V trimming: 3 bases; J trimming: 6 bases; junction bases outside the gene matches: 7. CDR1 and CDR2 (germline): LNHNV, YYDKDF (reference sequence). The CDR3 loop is CATSRATSGISEQYF. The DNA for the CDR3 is TGTGCCACCAGCAGGGCGACTAGCGGGATCTCCGAGCAGTACTTC.

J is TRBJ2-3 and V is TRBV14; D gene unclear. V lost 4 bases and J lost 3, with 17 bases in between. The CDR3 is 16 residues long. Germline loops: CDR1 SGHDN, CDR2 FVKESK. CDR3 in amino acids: CASSRSTLGRTDTQYF. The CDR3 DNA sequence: TGTGCCAGCAGCCGCTCGACTTTGGGTCGGACAGATACGCAGTATTTT. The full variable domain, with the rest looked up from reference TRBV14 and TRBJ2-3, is EAGVTQFPSHSVIEKGQTVTLRCDPISGHDNLYWYRRVMGKEIKFLLHFVKESKQDESGMPNNRFLAERTGGTYSTLKVQPAELEDSGVYFCASSRSTLGRTDTQYFGPGTRLTVL.

CDR3 coding DNA: TGTGCCAGCAGCTTATCCCAGAACACTGAAGCTTTCTTT. It is translated as CASSLSQNTEAFF. The genes are TRBV7-3 and TRBJ1-1; D gene ambiguous. Per germline, CDR1 SGHTA and CDR2 FQGTGA. The CDR3 runs to 13 residues. Trimming stripped 2 bases from V and 1 base from J, with 5 bases between.

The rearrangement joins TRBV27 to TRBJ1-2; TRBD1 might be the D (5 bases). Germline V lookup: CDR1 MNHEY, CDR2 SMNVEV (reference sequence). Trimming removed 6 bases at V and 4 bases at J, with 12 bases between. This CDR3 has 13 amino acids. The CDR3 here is CASSPGHGYGYTF. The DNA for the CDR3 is TGTGCCAGCAGCCCAGGACACGGCTATGGCTACACCTTC.

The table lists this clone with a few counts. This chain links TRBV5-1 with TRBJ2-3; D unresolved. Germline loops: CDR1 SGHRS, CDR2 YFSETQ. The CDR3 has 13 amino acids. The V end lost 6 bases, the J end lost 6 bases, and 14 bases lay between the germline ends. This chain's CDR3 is CASNPLWPDTQYF. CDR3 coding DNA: TGCGCCAGCAACCCTTTATGGCCCGATACGCAGTATTTT.

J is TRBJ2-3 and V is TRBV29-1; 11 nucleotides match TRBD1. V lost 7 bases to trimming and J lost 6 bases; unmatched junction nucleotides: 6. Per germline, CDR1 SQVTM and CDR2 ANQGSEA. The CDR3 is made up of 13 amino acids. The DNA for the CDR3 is TGCAGCGCAGGACAGGGGGCAGGGGATACGCAGTATTTT. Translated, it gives CSAGQGAGDTQYF.

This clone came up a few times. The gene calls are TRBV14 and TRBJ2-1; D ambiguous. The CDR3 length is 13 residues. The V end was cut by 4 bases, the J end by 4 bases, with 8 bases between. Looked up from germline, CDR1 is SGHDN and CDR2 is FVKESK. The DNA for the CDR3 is TGTGCCAGCAGCCGGCAAATTTACAATGAGCAGTTCTTC. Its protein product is CASSRQIYNEQFF.

CDR3 nucleotide sequence: TGTGCCAGCAGCCAGGGATCCAATGAGCAGTTCTTC. Amino acid sequence: CASSQGSNEQFF. The chain recombines TRBV12-3 or TRBV12-4 with TRBJ2-1, with D tentatively TRBD1 (5 bases). The V and J ends lost 6 bases and 6 bases respectively, with 9 bases between them. The CDR3 is 12 residues long.

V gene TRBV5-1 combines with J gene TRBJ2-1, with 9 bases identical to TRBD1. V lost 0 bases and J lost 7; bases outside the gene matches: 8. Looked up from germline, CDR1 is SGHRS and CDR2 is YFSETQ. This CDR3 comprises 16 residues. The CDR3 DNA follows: TGCGCCAGCAGCTTGGAGGCGGGACAGGGTAATAATGAGCAGTTCTTC. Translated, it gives CASSLEAGQGNNEQFF.

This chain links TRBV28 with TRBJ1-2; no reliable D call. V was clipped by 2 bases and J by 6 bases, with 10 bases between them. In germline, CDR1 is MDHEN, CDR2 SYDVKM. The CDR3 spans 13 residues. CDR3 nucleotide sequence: TGTGCCAGCAGTTTACAACACCAAGATGGCTACACCTTC. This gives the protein CASSLQHQDGYTF.

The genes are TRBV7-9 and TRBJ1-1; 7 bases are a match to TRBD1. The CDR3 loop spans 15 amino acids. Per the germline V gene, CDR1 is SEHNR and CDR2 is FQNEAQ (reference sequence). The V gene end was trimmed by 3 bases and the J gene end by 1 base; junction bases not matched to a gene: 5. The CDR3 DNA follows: TGTGCCAGCAGCTTTGGGACAGCCCGGAACACTGAAGCTTTCTTT. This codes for CASSFGTARNTEAFF.

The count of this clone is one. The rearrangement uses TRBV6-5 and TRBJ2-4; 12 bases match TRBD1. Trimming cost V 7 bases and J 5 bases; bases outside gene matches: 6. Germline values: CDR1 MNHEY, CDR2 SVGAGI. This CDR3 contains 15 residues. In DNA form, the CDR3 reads TGTGCCAGCAACATAGGGACAGGGGGCCAAAACATTCAGTACTTC. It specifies CASNIGTGGQNIQYF.

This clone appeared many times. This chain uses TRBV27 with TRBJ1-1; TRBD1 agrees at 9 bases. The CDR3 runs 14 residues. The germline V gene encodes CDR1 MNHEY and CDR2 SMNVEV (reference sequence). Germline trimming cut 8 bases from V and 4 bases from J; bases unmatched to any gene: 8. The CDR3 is CASEPLDRGTEAFF. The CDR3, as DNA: TGTGCCAGCGAACCGCTGGACAGGGGCACTGAAGCTTTCTTT.

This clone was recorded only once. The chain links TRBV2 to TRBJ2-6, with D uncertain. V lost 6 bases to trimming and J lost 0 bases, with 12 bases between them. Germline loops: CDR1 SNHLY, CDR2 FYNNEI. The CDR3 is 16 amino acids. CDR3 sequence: CASRRRQDSGANVLTF. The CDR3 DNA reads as TGTGCCAGCAGGAGGCGGCAAGACTCTGGGGCCAACGTCCTGACTTTC.

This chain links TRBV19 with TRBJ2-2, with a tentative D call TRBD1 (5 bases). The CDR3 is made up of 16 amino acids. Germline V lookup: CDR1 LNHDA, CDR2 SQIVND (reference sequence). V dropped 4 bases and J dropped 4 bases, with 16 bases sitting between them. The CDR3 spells CASSNGRQSGTGELFF. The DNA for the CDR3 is TGTGCCAGTAGTAACGGGCGACAGTCGGGCACCGGGGAGCTGTTTTTT.

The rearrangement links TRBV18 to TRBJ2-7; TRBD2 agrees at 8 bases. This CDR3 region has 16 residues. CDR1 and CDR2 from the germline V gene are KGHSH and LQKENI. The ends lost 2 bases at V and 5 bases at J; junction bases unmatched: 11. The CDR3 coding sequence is TGTGCCAGCTCACCAGGATGGAGGACTAGCTTACACGAGCAGTACTTC. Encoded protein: CASSPGWRTSLHEQYF.

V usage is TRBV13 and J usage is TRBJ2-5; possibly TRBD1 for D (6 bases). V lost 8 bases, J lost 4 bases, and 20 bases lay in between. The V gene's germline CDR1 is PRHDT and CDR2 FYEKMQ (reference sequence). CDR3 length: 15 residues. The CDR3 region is CASRPGAGVAETQYF. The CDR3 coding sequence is TGTGCCAGCCGTCCCGGGGCAGGGGTTGCAGAGACCCAGTACTTC.

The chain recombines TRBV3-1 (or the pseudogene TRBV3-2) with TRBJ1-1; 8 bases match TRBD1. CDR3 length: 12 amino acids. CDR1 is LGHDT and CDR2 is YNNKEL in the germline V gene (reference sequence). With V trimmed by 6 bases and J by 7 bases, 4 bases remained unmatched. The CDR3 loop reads CASSSTGDEAFF. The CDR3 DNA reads TGTGCCAGCAGTTCGACAGGGGATGAAGCTTTCTTT.